Presented here are 31 T cell receptor beta chains from one specimen sequenced in a study of cytomegalovirus exposure and HLA in healthy donors. PCR employed 60 Vbeta and 13 Jbeta primers. Sequencing was performed with immunoSEQ multiplex PCR; in TCRdb, only in-frame clones are kept and a portion is missing. The sample totals roughly 53,000 clones. The sequenced material came from PBMCs. These receptors came from a man aged 18 to 30 in good health and CMV-seropositive.

V and J are TRBV11-2 and TRBJ2-5, with 12 positions matching TRBD2. The V segment lost 5 bases and the J segment 3 bases; nucleotides outside the gene matches: 7. The CDR3 loop spans 16 amino acids. Germline V gene lookup returns CDR1 SGHAT and CDR2 FQNNGV. In DNA form, the CDR3 reads TGTGCCAGCAGCCCCATACTAGCGGGAGGAGAAGAGACCCAGTACTTC. It codes for CASSPILAGGEETQYF.

Remarks on this clone: The identical CDR3 is also encoded by other nucleotide sequences in the sample. This chain connects TRBV7-2 to TRBJ2-2; the match to TRBD2 covers 12 bases. The CDR3 length is 17 residues. J was trimmed by 5 bases and V by 5 bases; bases with no gene match: 9. Germline V lookup: CDR1 SGHTA, CDR2 FQGNSA. The CDR3 region has the DNA TGTGCCAGCAGCCGACTAGCGGGAGCGATCTCTACCGGGGAGCTGTTTTTT. This translates into CASSRLAGAISTGELFF.

J is TRBJ1-1 and V is TRBV19; the D gene is possibly TRBD1 (5 bases). The V and J ends lost 7 bases and 4 bases respectively, with 13 bases between them. Germline V gives CDR1 LNHDA, CDR2 SQIVND (reference sequence). This CDR3 is 13 amino acids long. Written as DNA, the CDR3 is TGTGCCAGTATGCTGGGGGGTGGCACTGAAGCTTTCTTT. This translates into CASMLGGGTEAFF.

CDR3 protein: CASSTTGRETQYF. The CDR3 DNA reads TGTGCCAGTAGTACGACAGGGAGAGAGACCCAGTACTTC. The chain recombines TRBV19 with TRBJ2-5; 7 nucleotides align to TRBD1. Germline-derived CDR1 and CDR2 are LNHDA and SQIVND (reference sequence). V trimming: 4 bases; J trimming: 4 bases; junction bases outside the gene matches: 3. The length of the CDR3 is 13 residues.

V gene TRBV5-4 combines with J gene TRBJ2-5; 7 nucleotides agree with TRBD2. Germline values: CDR1 SGHNT, CDR2 YYREEE (reference sequence). V was clipped by 3 bases and J by 11 bases; unmatched bases: 16. The CDR3 runs to 15 residues. CDR3 protein: CASSSHREGLREQYF. DNA for the CDR3: TGTGCCAGCAGCTCCCATAGGGAGGGCCTCCGGGAGCAGTACTTC.

The chain has TRBV4-1 and TRBJ2-2, with 10 bases aligning to TRBD2. V trimming: 4 bases; J trimming: 4 bases; junction bases outside the gene matches: 3. The CDR3 spans 15 residues. Looked up from germline, CDR1 is MGHRA and CDR2 is YSYEKL. For the CDR3, the DNA is TGCGCCAGCAGCCTCAGCGGGAGGGGCACCGGGGAGCTGTTTTTT. This gives the protein CASSLSGRGTGELFF.

This chain joins TRBV10-1 and TRBJ1-3; D ambiguous. The CDR3 is made up of 15 amino acids. The germline V gene encodes CDR1 WNHNN and CDR2 SYGVQD (reference sequence). V was clipped by 0 bases and J by 4 bases, with 10 bases between them. The CDR3 is CASSESLHPGNTIYF. CDR3 sequence (DNA): TGCGCCAGCAGTGAGTCCTTACATCCCGGAAACACCATATATTTT.

The rearrangement links TRBV5-8 to TRBJ1-5; tentatively, D is TRBD1 (6 bases). CDR3 size: 15 residues. The V gene lost 2 bases and the J gene lost 6 bases, with 15 bases spanning the gap. CDR1 SGHTS and CDR2 YDEGEE come from the germline V gene. The CDR3 nucleotides are TGTGCCAGCAGCTTTTACTCTACAGGGAGTCAGCCCCAGCATTTT. It codes for CASSFYSTGSQPQHF.

The chain couples TRBV5-6 to TRBJ1-2, with D possibly being TRBD1 (5 bases). Germline V gives CDR1 SGHDT, CDR2 YYEEEE. The CDR3 has 14 residues. The V end was cut by 3 bases, the J end by 4 bases, with 13 bases between. For the CDR3, the DNA is TGTGCCAGCAGCTCTGGCCCAGGGTCCTATGGCTACACCTTC. Translation gives CASSSGPGSYGYTF.

The CDR3, as DNA: TGTGCCAGCAGTGAATATCTGGGGGCGCCCGGCTACACCTTC. Its protein product is CASSEYLGAPGYTF. The chain joins TRBV2 to TRBJ1-2; D is possibly TRBD1 (6 bases). The germline gives CDR1 SNHLY, CDR2 FYNNEI. The CDR3 loop spans 14 amino acids. With 2 bases removed from V and 8 bases from J, the gap between germline ends came to 15 bases.

The genes are TRBV7-3 and TRBJ2-1; 16 nucleotides match TRBD2. Unmatched junction bases numbered 5, after V lost 3 bases and J lost 9 bases. This CDR3 comprises 16 residues. The V gene's germline CDR1 is SGHTA and CDR2 FQGTGA. The CDR3: CASSFTGLAGGSEQFF. The CDR3 DNA reads as TGTGCCAGCAGCTTTACGGGACTAGCGGGAGGGAGTGAGCAGTTCTTC.

The V and J genes are TRBV5-5 and TRBJ2-3, with D perhaps matching TRBD2 (6 bases). CDR3 length: 16 amino acids. Trimming cost V 5 bases and J 0 bases, with 16 bases left between them. Germline CDR1 is SGHKS and CDR2 is YYEKEE (reference sequence). The CDR3 nucleotides are TGTGCCAGCAGTATGTGGGACTCGTCTAGCACAGATACGCAGTATTTT. It translates to CASSMWDSSSTDTQYF.

The genes are TRBV5-1 and TRBJ2-1, with TRBD2 matching over 7 bases. V dropped 6 bases and J dropped 4; count of bases not matched to a gene: 4. The CDR3 is 13 residues long. Per the germline V gene, CDR1 is SGHRS and CDR2 is YFSETQ. The CDR3 bases are TGCGCCAGCATGGCGCGGGAGTACAATGAGCAGTTCTTC. This encodes CASMAREYNEQFF.

This chain links TRBV2 with TRBJ1-1, with unresolved D. Trimming cost V 3 bases and J 0 bases, with 5 bases left between them. The CDR3 has 13 residues. Germline CDR1 and CDR2: SNHLY and FYNNEI. CDR3 loop: CASSDTMNTEAFF. CDR3 sequence (DNA): TGTGCCAGCAGTGATACAATGAACACTGAAGCTTTCTTT.

This chain connects TRBV19 to TRBJ2-1; 15 nucleotides agree with TRBD2. Trimming removed 9 bases from V and 13 bases from J; junction bases left unmatched: 4. Germline V lookup: CDR1 LNHDA, CDR2 SQIVND (reference sequence). The CDR3 has 12 residues. As DNA, the CDR3 is TGTGCCAGCGGACTAGCGGGAGGGCCACAGTTCTTC. Translated: CASGLAGGPQFF. Together with reference TRBV19 and TRBJ2-1, the CDR3 gives the full variable domain: DGGITQSPKYLFRKEGQNVTLSCEQNLNHDAMYWYRQDPGQGLRLIYYSQIVNDFQKGDIAEGYSVSREKKESFPLTVTSAQKNPTAFYLCASGLAGGPQFFGPGTRLTVL.

The chain is built from TRBV7-2 and TRBJ2-7; possibly TRBD2 for D (5 bases). CDR1 is SGHTA, CDR2 FQGNSA, per germline. The CDR3 is 15 amino acids. V was clipped by 1 base and J by 0 bases, with 10 bases between them. The CDR3 DNA is TGTGCCAGCAGCTTAGGGCTAGCTAGCTCCTACGAGCAGTACTTC. Residues: CASSLGLASSYEQYF. Supplemented by reference TRBV7-2 and TRBJ2-7, the full variable domain reads GAGVSQSPSNKVTEKGKDVELRCDPISGHTALYWYRQSLGQGLEFLIYFQGNSAPDKSGLPSDRFSAERTGGSVSTLTIQRTQQEDSAVYLCASSLGLASSYEQYFGPGTRLTVT.

This chain joins TRBV19 and TRBJ2-2, with 13 bases identical to TRBD2. Per the germline V gene, CDR1 is LNHDA and CDR2 is SQIVND (reference sequence). The CDR3 totals 16 residues. J lost 5 bases, V lost 5 bases, and 5 bases had no gene match. The CDR3 loop is CASSSGLAGDTGELFF. In DNA, the CDR3 is TGTGCCAGTAGTTCAGGACTAGCGGGAGATACCGGGGAGCTGTTTTTT.

The chain combines TRBV19 with TRBJ1-5, with D possibly being TRBD1 (6 bases). Germline loops: CDR1 LNHDA, CDR2 SQIVND (reference sequence). The CDR3 totals 13 residues. Trimming removed 5 bases from V and 3 bases from J, with 8 bases in between. CDR3 bases: TGTGCCAGTAGTCAGGGGCTCAATCAGCCCCAGCATTTT. This gives the protein CASSQGLNQPQHF.

The chain carries TRBV19 and TRBJ2-5, with 8 bases that match TRBD2. The CDR3 consists of 16 residues. Germline V CDR1 and CDR2: LNHDA, SQIVND (reference sequence). The trim removed 7 bases at V and 4 bases at J, leaving 14 bases unmatched. CDR3 protein: CASTPRGAGGLETQYF. In DNA, the CDR3 is TGTGCCAGTACTCCCCGGGGGGCGGGAGGTCTAGAGACCCAGTACTTC.

Concerning this clone itself: The same CDR3 also results from other DNA sequences found in this sample. The chain combines TRBV7-3 with TRBJ2-2, with TRBD1 identical over 9 bases. The germline V gene encodes CDR1 SGHTA and CDR2 FQGTGA. With 7 bases clipped from V and 6 bases from J, the junction kept 6 bases outside the gene matches. The CDR3 loop spans 14 amino acids. The DNA of the CDR3 is TGTGCCAGCAACCGGGACAGGGACGCCGGGGAGCTGTTTTTT. Translated: CASNRDRDAGELFF. Looking up the rest from reference TRBV7-3 and TRBJ2-2 gives the full variable domain: GAGVSQTPSNKVTEKGKYVELRCDPISGHTALYWYRQSLGQGPEFLIYFQGTGAADDSGLPNDRFFAVRPEGSVSTLKIQRTERGDSAVYLCASNRDRDAGELFFGEGSRLTVL.

The J gene is TRBJ2-1, the V gene TRBV5-1, with a weak D call TRBD1 (6 bases). Germline-derived CDR1 and CDR2 are SGHRS and YFSETQ. With 0 bases removed from V and 4 bases from J, the gap between germline ends came to 11 bases. The CDR3 is 15 residues long. The chain's CDR3 is CASSLGPGVYNEQFF. DNA of the CDR3: TGCGCCAGCAGCTTGGGGCCAGGGGTTTACAATGAGCAGTTCTTC.

The chain employs TRBV2 and TRBJ2-6, with D possibly TRBD2 on 6 matching bases. The germline V and J ends were trimmed by 5 bases and 2 bases, with 10 bases remaining between them. The CDR3 spans 15 residues. Per the germline V gene, CDR1 is SNHLY and CDR2 is FYNNEI. CDR3 in DNA: TGTGCCAGCAGTTTTGGGGGGACTGGGGCCAACGTCCTGACTTTC. Translation gives CASSFGGTGANVLTF.

The chain combines TRBV9 with TRBJ2-1; D is possibly TRBD2 (5 bases). Deletions cut 3 bases from V and 9 bases from J, with 10 bases between. Per the germline V gene, CDR1 is SGDLS and CDR2 is YYNGEE. This CDR3 is built from 12 residues. CDR3 region: CASSGPGGEQFF. The DNA for the CDR3 is TGTGCCAGCAGCGGACCCGGAGGTGAGCAGTTCTTC.

The chain carries TRBV9 and TRBJ1-4; weak D call: TRBD1 (6 bases). V lost 4 bases and J 8 bases, leaving 15 bases between the germline ends. The germline gives CDR1 SGDLS, CDR2 YYNGEE. The CDR3 is 14 residues long. CDR3 amino acids: CASSPQGDVEKLFF. In DNA form, the CDR3 reads TGTGCCAGCAGCCCACAGGGAGATGTCGAAAAACTGTTTTTT.

The chain recombines TRBV7-3 with TRBJ2-3; 14 nucleotides agree with TRBD2. The J segment lost 2 bases and the V segment lost 4 bases, leaving 8 bases of the junction unmatched. Germline lookup yields CDR1 SGHTA and CDR2 FQGTGA. The CDR3 covers 18 residues. CDR3: CASSSQTSGRVSTDTQYF. CDR3 DNA: TGTGCCAGCAGCTCTCAGACTAGCGGGAGGGTCTCCACAGATACGCAGTATTTT.

The rearrangement links TRBV28 to TRBJ2-7; D gene uncertain. CDR3 size: 14 residues. Trimming left V 4 bases short and J 6 bases short, with 16 bases between. Germline V CDR1 and CDR2: MDHEN, SYDVKM. The CDR3 DNA reads as TGTGCCAGCAGTTACCAGATTCGTTCTGGCGAGCAGTACTTC. Protein sequence: CASSYQIRSGEQYF.

J is TRBJ2-3 and V is TRBV27, with D possibly TRBD1 on 5 matching bases. Deletions cut 7 bases from V and 7 bases from J, with 21 bases between. Germline V gene data show CDR1 as MNHEY and CDR2 as SMNVEV (reference sequence). The length of the CDR3 is 15 residues. The DNA of the CDR3 is TGTGCCAGCACCCAAAGTATAGGGGCCGTATATACGCAGTATTTT. The encoded protein is CASTQSIGAVYTQYF.

The chain couples TRBV29-1 to TRBJ1-1, with 7 positions matching TRBD1. The trim removed 1 base at V and 1 base at J, leaving 3 bases unmatched. Germline CDR1 SQVTM, CDR2 ANQGSEA. This CDR3 region has 14 residues. The CDR3 reads CSVEGRTGNTEAFF. The CDR3 DNA reads as TGCAGCGTTGAAGGCCGGACAGGGAACACTGAAGCTTTCTTT.

V and J are TRBV25-1 and TRBJ2-4, with TRBD1 identical over 7 bases. Germline values: CDR1 MGHDK, CDR2 SYGVNS. There are 14 residues in the CDR3. Germline trimming cut 2 bases from V and 4 bases from J; bases unmatched to any gene: 2. CDR3 DNA: TGTGCCAGCAGTGAACAGGGACAGAAAAACATTCAGTACTTC. It yields the protein CASSEQGQKNIQYF.

The CDR3 DNA sequence: TGCGCCAGCAGCCAAGAACTTTGGACAGGGGTTTTTTCGGGTAGTGGCTACACCTTC. Residues: CASSQELWTGVFSGSGYTF. The chain uses TRBV4-1 and TRBJ1-2, with 9 bases identical to TRBD1. The CDR3 has 19 amino acids. Germline V gene lookup returns CDR1 MGHRA and CDR2 YSYEKL. The ends lost 0 bases at V and 7 bases at J; junction bases unmatched: 18.

The chain carries TRBV5-1 and TRBJ2-3; D gene ambiguous. Trimming shortened V by 10 bases and J by 1 base, and 16 bases separated the two germline ends. The CDR3 length is 14 residues. Germline values: CDR1 SGHRS, CDR2 YFSETQ. CDR3 sequence (DNA): TGCGCCTCCCTTTTAGGCGCGGGCACAGATACGCAGTATTTT. This sequence encodes CASLLGAGTDTQYF.